Listed below are T cell receptor beta chains from one sample, sequenced in a study of human T cells and chemical hapten exposure. TCRdb re-called the RACE reads through MiXCR, storing one row per CDR3 protein. The table has 130,000 or so distinct CDR3 sequences, 11% seen once. Sequenced material: whole blood, taken in connection with sensitization to the hapten diphenylcyclopropenone (DPC). The receptors shown here come from a woman aged 45 to 65 with alopecia areata. Some clones in this sample may be carry-over from other donors' samples. Both conserved end residues are part of each CDR3. The D gene is left open where the match is weak. The size field is filled for only some rows; it gives once, few, many or a size class.

TRBJ1-2,TRBV3-1,TRBD1,few,CASSQMGQGAGGYTF,TGTGCCAGCAGCCAAATGGGACAGGGGGCTGGTGGCTACACCTTC
TRBJ2-5,TRBV10-3,NA,NA,CAISEPGETQYF,TGTGCCATCAGTGAGCCGGGTGAGACCCAGTACTTC
TRBJ2-5,TRBV12-3/TRBV12-4,NA,NA,CASSLGLAHETQYF,TGTGCCAGCAGTCTTGGACTGGCGCACGAGACCCAGTACTTC
TRBJ2-7,TRBV20-1,TRBD1,many,CSARDRGNSYEQYF,TGCAGTGCCCGGGACAGGGGAAACTCCTACGAGCAGTACTTC
TRBJ2-1,TRBV27,TRBD2,NA,CAASPATSGYNEQFF,TGTGCCGCGAGTCCCGCGACTAGCGGGTACAATGAGCAGTTCTTC
TRBJ2-6,TRBV6-2/TRBV6-3,NA,NA,CASSASGLPPGANVLTF,TGTGCCAGCAGTGCGTCGGGACTCCCTCCTGGGGCCAACGTCCTGACTTTC
TRBJ2-5,TRBV7-2,TRBD2,many,CASSLTSGVGETQYF,TGTGCCAGCAGCTTGACTAGCGGAGTGGGCGAGACCCAGTACTTC
TRBJ1-1,TRBV12-3/TRBV12-4,NA,NA,CASSPVKGTEAFF,TGTGCCAGCAGCCCGGTTAAGGGAACTGAAGCTTTCTTT
TRBJ1-5,TRBV7-9,NA,few,CASSGGSGPNQPQHF,TGTGCCAGCAGCGGAGGGTCGGGGCCGAATCAGCCCCAGCATTTT
TRBJ1-5,TRBV3-1,NA,NA,CASSQGGTRQPQHF,TGTGCCAGCAGCCAAGGAGGGACACGGCAGCCCCAGCATTTT
TRBJ2-6,TRBV24-1,TRBD1,NA,CATQGAGGANVLTF,TGTGCCACCCAGGGGGCCGGTGGGGCCAACGTCCTGACTTTC
TRBJ2-1,TRBV24-1,TRBD1,NA,CATSEVGTAQFF,TGTGCCACCAGTGAGGTAGGGACAGCGCAGTTCTTC
TRBJ1-1,TRBV12-3/TRBV12-4,NA,few,CASSPRVLDTEAFF,TGTGCCAGCAGCCCCAGGGTGCTGGACACTGAAGCTTTCTTT
TRBJ1-1,TRBV7-2,NA,NA,CASSFSPGDAFF,TGTGCCAGCAGTTTTTCCCCCGGCGACGCTTTCTTT
TRBJ2-5,TRBV10-1,TRBD2,many,CASSVGTSGSRETQYF,TGCGCCAGCAGTGTCGGGACTAGCGGGAGTCGGGAGACCCAGTACTTC
TRBJ2-7,TRBV4-1,NA,NA,CASSQVATYEQYF,TGCGCCAGCAGCCAAGTGGCGACCTACGAGCAGTACTTC
TRBJ2-7,TRBV28,TRBD2,few,CASSPPGLAASYEQYF,TGTGCCAGCAGTCCACCCGGACTAGCTGCCTCCTACGAGCAGTACTTC
TRBJ2-5,TRBV2,TRBD2,NA,CASSVSGGSQETQYF,TGTGCCAGCAGTGTTAGCGGGGGGAGTCAAGAGACCCAGTACTTC
TRBJ2-7,TRBV13,NA,few,CASSSAPGYEQYF,TGTGCCAGCAGCTCCGCCCCAGGGTACGAGCAGTACTTC
TRBJ2-5,TRBV11-2,TRBD2,many,CASSLSMGLAGRGETQYF,TGTGCCAGCAGCTTATCGATGGGACTAGCGGGACGCGGGGAGACCCAGTACTTC
TRBJ2-2,TRBV4-2,TRBD1,NA,CASSQDLTGQGSLTGELFF,TGTGCCAGCAGCCAAGATTTAACGGGACAGGGATCTCTCACCGGGGAGCTGTTTTTT
TRBJ2-1,TRBV20-1,NA,many,CSASSMSSYNEQFF,TGCAGTGCTAGCAGCATGAGCTCCTACAATGAGCAGTTCTTC
TRBJ2-3,TRBV11-2,TRBD2,many,CASSLITRGDGTDTQYF,TGTGCCAGCAGCTTAATAACTCGGGGGGATGGGACAGATACGCAGTATTTT
TRBJ2-7,TRBV6-1,NA,NA,CASSTPSDSHARGPSYEQYF,TGTGCCAGCAGTACCCCAAGCGATTCCCACGCCCGGGGGCCTTCCTACGAGCAGTACTTC
TRBJ1-2,TRBV27,TRBD1,NA,CASSSLLGQDYGYTF,TGTGCCAGCAGTTCCCTGTTGGGACAGGACTATGGCTACACCTTC
TRBJ2-3,TRBV6-5,NA,many,CASSYCYGVSTDTQYF,TGTGCCAGCAGTTACTGCTACGGGGTTAGCACAGATACGCAGTATTTT
TRBJ2-5,TRBV20-1,TRBD1,NA,CSAKKGGSQETQYF,TGCAGTGCCAAAAAAGGGGGCTCACAGGAGACCCAGTACTTC
TRBJ1-5,TRBV6-2/TRBV6-3,NA,NA,CASTHGGSEQPQHF,TGTGCCAGCACCCACGGGGGTTCTGAGCAGCCCCAGCATTTT
TRBJ2-6,TRBV5-1,TRBD1,few,CASSPDRGPTNVLTF,TGCGCCAGCAGTCCAGACAGGGGTCCCACCAACGTCCTGACTTTC
TRBJ1-5,TRBV28,NA,NA,CASSRWADSNQPQHF,TGTGCCAGCAGTCGCTGGGCCGATAGCAATCAGCCCCAGCATTTT
TRBJ2-1,TRBV19,TRBD2,many,CASSMTLAGNNEQFF,TGTGCCAGTAGTATGACCCTAGCGGGAAACAATGAGCAGTTCTTC
TRBJ2-5,TRBV29-1,TRBD1,many,CSVDGQGETQYF,TGCAGCGTCGACGGACAGGGGGAGACCCAGTACTTC
TRBJ2-7,TRBV10-2,TRBD2,few,CATPGLVSYEQYF,TGCGCCACGCCGGGACTAGTCTCCTACGAGCAGTACTTC
TRBJ2-5,TRBV15,NA,NA,CATSREAGVTQYF,TGTGCCACCAGCAGAGAGGCAGGGGTAACCCAGTACTTC
TRBJ2-5,TRBV28,NA,few,CASSLPQLGETQYF,TGTGCCAGCAGTTTACCCCAGCTCGGGGAGACCCAGTACTTC
TRBJ2-7,TRBV12-3/TRBV12-4,NA,many,CASSPGQEKDEQYF,TGTGCCAGCAGCCCCGGCCAAGAAAAGGACGAGCAGTACTTC
TRBJ1-1,TRBV5-6,NA,few,CASSLEFMNTEAFF,TGTGCCAGCAGCTTGGAATTTATGAACACTGAAGCTTTCTTT
TRBJ2-1,TRBV15,NA,NA,CATSIAPSYNEQFF,TGTGCCACCAGCATAGCGCCCTCCTACAATGAGCAGTTCTTC
TRBJ1-4,TRBV10-2,TRBD1,NA,CATQETGNEKLFF,TGCGCCACCCAGGAGACAGGGAATGAAAAACTGTTTTTT
TRBJ2-6,TRBV28,TRBD1,many,CASSPLHGGQGIVSGANVLTF,TGTGCCAGCAGTCCCCTCCATGGCGGACAGGGAATCGTTTCGGGGGCCAACGTCCTGACTTTC
TRBJ2-5,TRBV5-1,TRBD1,NA,CASSPGQPLRFVQETQYF,TGCGCCAGCAGCCCGGGACAGCCCCTAAGATTCGTCCAAGAGACCCAGTACTTC
TRBJ2-1,TRBV2,NA,NA,CASSLGGTRILNEQFF,TGTGCCAGCAGTTTGGGAGGAACTAGGATTTTAAATGAGCAGTTCTTC
TRBJ1-1,TRBV29-1,NA,NA,CSVVSLSGTEAFF,TGCAGCGTTGTTTCCCTTTCGGGCACTGAAGCTTTCTTT
TRBJ1-6,TRBV18,TRBD1,many,CASSPGTDNSPLHF,TGTGCCAGCTCACCTGGGACAGATAATTCACCCCTCCACTTT
TRBJ2-2,TRBV3-1,NA,NA,CASSNFQTGKLFF,TGTGCCAGCAGCAATTTCCAGACAGGCAAGCTGTTTTTT
TRBJ1-1,TRBV7-9,NA,many,CASSLPTEAFF,TGTGCCAGCAGCCTACCTACTGAAGCTTTCTTT
TRBJ1-1,TRBV29-1,NA,few,CSVAGKMNTEAFF,TGCAGCGTTGCGGGGAAGATGAACACTGAAGCTTTCTTT
TRBJ2-7,TRBV29-1,NA,many,CSVVGTSYEQYF,TGCAGCGTTGTGGGAACGTCTTACGAGCAGTACTTC
TRBJ1-4,TRBV12-3/TRBV12-4,TRBD1,NA,CASSLQGAVEKLFF,TGTGCCAGCAGCCTACAGGGGGCGGTAGAAAAACTGTTTTTT
TRBJ1-5,TRBV3-1,TRBD1,NA,CASSQFRGVVPQHF,TGTGCCAGCAGCCAGTTCAGGGGGGTGGTGCCCCAGCATTTT
TRBJ1-1,TRBV20-1,TRBD1,NA,CSASPDRGTEAFF,TGCAGTGCTAGCCCTGACAGGGGGACTGAAGCTTTCTTT
TRBJ2-5,TRBV20-1,NA,many,CSAASFPTQYF,TGCAGTGCCGCCTCCTTTCCGACCCAGTACTTC
TRBJ2-5,TRBV10-3,NA,many,CAIGNFQETQYF,TGTGCCATCGGGAATTTCCAAGAGACCCAGTACTTC
TRBJ2-5,TRBV28,NA,NA,CASSLQGGLKTQYF,TGTGCCAGCAGTCTTCAAGGGGGGTTGAAGACCCAGTACTTC
TRBJ1-1,TRBV12-3/TRBV12-4,TRBD1,many,CASSPRTGMNTEAFF,TGTGCCAGCAGTCCCCGGACAGGCATGAACACTGAAGCTTTCTTT
TRBJ2-2,TRBV6-5,NA,many,CASSSLTGELFF,TGTGCCAGCAGCTCGCTTACCGGGGAGCTGTTTTTT
TRBJ2-3,TRBV29-1,NA,NA,CSVEKGGGTDTQYF,TGCAGCGTTGAGAAGGGGGGGGGCACAGATACGCAGTATTTT
TRBJ1-6,TRBV4-2,NA,few,CASSLQELNSPLHF,TGTGCCAGCAGCCTACAGGAACTTAATTCACCCCTCCACTTT
TRBJ2-7,TRBV29-1,NA,many,CSVEDIERRAGEQYF,TGCAGCGTTGAAGATATCGAGCGGCGAGCTGGGGAGCAGTACTTC